The present TCR beta chain was sequenced within a study of blood T cell repertoires in COVID-19. In the study overall: Nucleic acid was either cDNA or gDNA, and it came from T cells, B-cell-depleted T cells, or PBMCs.

Cohorts were assigned according to the clinical history that participants reported. Recovered participants had two consecutive negative NP/OP PCR tests, healthcare professional clearance, or symptom resolution. In the study's own analysis: From reference gene primer amplification, estimates of nucleated cell counts were derived. Method: immunoSEQ multiplex PCR; TCRdb's copy keeps in-frame clones and lacks some. Clone size and the V and J calls come from that table; the DNA yielded D and trimming. Of 390,000 or so clones in the sample, 83% are singletons; the top ten hold approximately 5.4%. V was clipped by 7 bases and J by 0 bases, with 9 bases between them. The CDR3 extends over 13 amino acids. CDR1 is LNHDA, CDR2 SQIVND, per germline (reference sequence).

Sequencing input: PBMCs or T cells enriched from blood (not recorded which). The receptor's source is a woman in her 50s who had recovered from COVID-19. The chain carries TRBV19 and TRBJ1-1; D is uncertain. CDR3 bases: TGTGCCAGTATGGGCTCAATGAACACTGAAGCTTTCTTT. Translated, it gives CASMGSMNTEAFF.